This T cell receptor (beta chain) derives from a study of T cell changes during pregnancy in multiple sclerosis (dated by TCRdb to between 2018 and 2021). Some background on the complete study: The study examined how the T cell repertoire changed over the course of pregnancy in women with multiple sclerosis.

The library was built by means of the immunoSEQ multiplex PCR assay. Sourced from immuneACCESS, this table was stored by TCRdb with only in-frame sequences that have V and J called. A share of the clones is absent; for the studies checked, an unresolved V gene accounts for under half, and the remainder has no known explanation. Across this sample there are roughly 70,000 clones, with more than 90% seen only once. Approximately 1.1% of the sample lies in the top ten. The germline V gene sets CDR1 to MDHEN and CDR2 to SYDVKM. After removal of 6 bases from V and 7 bases from J, the junction retains 1 base not matched to a gene. Spanning cysteine to phenylalanine, the CDR3 consists of 12 amino acids. Just CDR3 DNA is preserved here, 36 bases in frame from base 1. On this clone: Its antigen is not yet known. Base quality data are lacking; no much larger clone is found one base away.

The input for sequencing was peripheral blood, taken in the third trimester of pregnancy. This TCR came from a female donor with multiple sclerosis, enrolled in a pregnancy study. The chain is made from TRBV28 and TRBJ1-5, and 9 bases in between align with TRBD1. The DNA reads TGTGCCAGCAGGACAGGGGGACAGCCCCAGCATTTT. It encodes CASRTGGQPQHF.